Below, 9 T cell receptor beta chains from the same sample are listed, as sequenced in a study of cytomegalovirus exposure and HLA in healthy donors. Both 60 Vbeta primers and 13 Jbeta primers went into the PCR. TCRdb's table, derived via immunoSEQ multiplex PCR, lists solely in-frame clones and lacks some. The repertoire holds 100,000 or so clones, with approximately 72% as singletons. The sequencing sample was made of PBMCs. The receptors were sampled from a woman in her thirties or forties in good health and CMV-seronegative.

V is TRBV7-3 and J is TRBJ2-1; 11 nucleotides line up with TRBD2. The V gene's germline CDR1 is SGHTA and CDR2 FQGTGA. The CDR3 has 16 residues. With V trimmed by 4 bases and J by 2 bases, 4 bases remained unmatched. Here the CDR3 reads CASSSSGGRTYNEQFF. The DNA of the CDR3 is TGTGCCAGCAGCTCTAGCGGGGGGCGGACCTACAATGAGCAGTTCTTC.

The gene calls are TRBV7-8 and TRBJ2-7; the D gene is possibly TRBD1 (6 bases). Germline V gene data show CDR1 as SGHVS and CDR2 as FQNEAQ. The CDR3 loop spans 13 amino acids. The V and J ends lost 1 base and 9 bases respectively, with 13 bases between them. The CDR3: CASSLDRAQGQYF. The CDR3 DNA follows: TGTGCCAGCAGCTTAGACAGGGCGCAAGGGCAGTACTTC.

V usage is TRBV11-3 and J usage is TRBJ2-7; 8 bases are a match to TRBD2. The V segment lost 2 bases and the J segment 7 bases; nucleotides outside the gene matches: 13. This CDR3 region has 16 residues. In germline, CDR1 is SGHNT, CDR2 YENEEA. The CDR3 sequence: CASSLNPPGGGSEQYF. The CDR3 region has the DNA TGTGCCAGCAGCTTAAACCCACCGGGAGGGGGGAGTGAGCAGTACTTC.

This clone was seen a few times. CDR3 amino acids: CASSPPSGGPREQFF. The CDR3 DNA follows: TGTGCCAGCTCACCACCGTCGGGAGGGCCCAGAGAGCAGTTCTTC. This chain uses TRBV18 with TRBJ2-1; 8 bases map to TRBD2. The CDR3 consists of 15 residues. Germline CDR1 KGHSH, CDR2 LQKENI. Unmatched junction bases numbered 8, after V lost 0 bases and J lost 10 bases.

The chain employs TRBV28 and TRBJ1-5, with unresolved D. The CDR3 consists of 13 residues. Trimming took off 2 bases at V and 7 bases at J, with 9 bases between the two ends. Per germline, CDR1 MDHEN and CDR2 SYDVKM. CDR3 sequence (DNA): TGTGCCAGCAGTTTAAGTCGCGGCCAGCCCCAGCATTTT. Translated, it gives CASSLSRGQPQHF.

This chain connects TRBV4-1 to TRBJ2-2; 10 nucleotides align to TRBD1. The germline V gene has CDR1 MGHRA and CDR2 YSYEKL. Unmatched junction bases numbered 4, after V lost 3 bases and J lost 3 bases. CDR3 size: 16 residues. The CDR3 DNA reads as TGCGCCAGCAGCCAGGACAGGGGGGCGGACACCGGGGAGCTGTTTTTT. This translates into CASSQDRGADTGELFF.

This clone was seen only a few times. V gene TRBV5-4 combines with J gene TRBJ2-2; TRBD2 agrees at 8 bases. The CDR3 totals 16 residues. Germline V gives CDR1 SGHNT, CDR2 YYREEE (reference sequence). After removal of 2 bases from V and 1 base from J, the junction contained 4 bases not matched to a gene. CDR3 protein: CASSFEAGVNTGELFF. Here the CDR3 DNA reads TGTGCCAGCAGCTTTGAAGCGGGAGTGAACACCGGGGAGCTGTTTTTT. The whole variable domain, remainder taken from reference TRBV5-4 and TRBJ2-2, is ETGVTQSPTHLIKTRGQQVTLRCSSQSGHNTVSWYQQALGQGPQFIFQYYREEENGRGNFPPRFSGLQFPNYSSELNVNALELDDSALYLCASSFEAGVNTGELFFGEGSRLTVL.

The rearrangement joins TRBV11-2 to TRBJ1-2; D might be TRBD1 (6 bases). V was pared by 3 bases and J by 2 bases, with 13 bases between. Germline V gives CDR1 SGHAT, CDR2 FQNNGV. The length of the CDR3 is 15 residues. CDR3: CASSFSAGQNYGYTF. CDR3 in DNA: TGTGCCAGCAGCTTCTCGGCAGGACAGAACTATGGCTACACCTTC.

This chain uses TRBV29-1 with TRBJ2-5, with D maybe TRBD1 (5 bases). Deletions cut 1 base from V and 5 bases from J, with 11 bases between. CDR1 SQVTM and CDR2 ANQGSEA come from the germline V gene. The CDR3 has 13 amino acids. CDR3 loop: CSVEVRGWETQYF. DNA of the CDR3: TGCAGCGTTGAAGTTAGGGGTTGGGAGACCCAGTACTTC. Combining the CDR3 with reference TRBV29-1 and TRBJ2-5 gives the whole variable domain SAVISQKPSRDICQRGTSLTIQCQVDSQVTMMFWYRQQPGQSLTLIATANQGSEATYESGFVIDKFPISRPNLTFSTLTVSNMSPEDSSIYLCSVEVRGWETQYFGPGTRLLVL.